The TCR beta chain under discussion was sequenced for a study of CD8+ T cells in alopecia areata. Study summary: Affected scalp percentage determined the severity score of treated patients.

Following extraction, RNA underwent reverse transcription to cDNA, which served as the sequencing template. Profiled with immunoSEQ multiplex PCR; TCRdb holds only in-frame clones, not every one. The table shows 150,000 to 200,000 clones, with around 60% occurring only once. CDR1 and CDR2 from the germline V gene are SQVTM and ANQGSEA. Trimming removed 0 bases at V and 5 bases at J, with 7 bases between. The CDR3 is made up of 12 amino acids. Treatment defined: oral pan-JAK inhibitor, 5-10 mg twice daily. Alopecia areata patients provided lesional scalp punch biopsies and peripheral blood. Study outcomes and limitations: Although TCR sharing was seen in mice, sharing across patients was less clear, possibly for HLA-related reasons. Many expanded lesional clones stayed in scalp and blood while on tofacitinib.

In regard to this clone: The target antigen is unknown. The same CDR3 also results from other DNA sequences found in this sample.

The sample consisted of CD4+ T cells sorted from blood, taken at week 24, from a patient treated with tofacitinib. This chain links TRBV29-1 with TRBJ1-1; D gene ambiguous. This TCR was sampled from a human donor with alopecia areata. The DNA of the CDR3 is TGCAGCGTTGAAGATCGGGGAACTGAAGCTTTCTTT. This codes for CSVEDRGTEAFF.